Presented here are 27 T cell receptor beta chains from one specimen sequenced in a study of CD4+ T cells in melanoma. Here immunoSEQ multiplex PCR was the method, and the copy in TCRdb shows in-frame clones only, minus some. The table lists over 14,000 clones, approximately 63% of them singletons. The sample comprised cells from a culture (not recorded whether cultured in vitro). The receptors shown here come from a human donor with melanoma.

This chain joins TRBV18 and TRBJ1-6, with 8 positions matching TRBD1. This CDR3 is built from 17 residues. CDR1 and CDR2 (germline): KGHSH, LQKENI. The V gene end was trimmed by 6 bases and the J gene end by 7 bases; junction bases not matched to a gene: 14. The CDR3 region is CASSPSAGQGGNSPLHF. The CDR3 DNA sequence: TGTGCCAGCTCGCCCTCGGCCGGACAGGGAGGGAATTCACCCCTCCACTTT.

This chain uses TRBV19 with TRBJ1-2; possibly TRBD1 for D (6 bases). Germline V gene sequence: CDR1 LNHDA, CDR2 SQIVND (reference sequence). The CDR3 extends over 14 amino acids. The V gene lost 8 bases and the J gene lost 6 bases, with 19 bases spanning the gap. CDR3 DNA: TGTGCCAGTTCTCCGCCCTACAGGGACCATGGCTACACCTTC. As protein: CASSPPYRDHGYTF.

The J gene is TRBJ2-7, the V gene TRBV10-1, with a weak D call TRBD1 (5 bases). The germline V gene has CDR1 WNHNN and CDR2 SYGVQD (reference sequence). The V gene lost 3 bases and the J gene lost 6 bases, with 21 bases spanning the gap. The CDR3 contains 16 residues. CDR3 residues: CASSDPITGKSGEQYF. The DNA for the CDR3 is TGCGCCAGCAGTGACCCCATTACAGGAAAGTCGGGCGAGCAGTACTTC.

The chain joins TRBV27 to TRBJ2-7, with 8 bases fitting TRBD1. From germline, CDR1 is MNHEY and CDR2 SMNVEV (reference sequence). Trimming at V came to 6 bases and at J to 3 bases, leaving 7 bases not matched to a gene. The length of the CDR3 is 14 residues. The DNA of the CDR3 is TGTGCCAGCAGCCCAAGGACAGGGAGCTACGAGCAGTACTTC. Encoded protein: CASSPRTGSYEQYF.

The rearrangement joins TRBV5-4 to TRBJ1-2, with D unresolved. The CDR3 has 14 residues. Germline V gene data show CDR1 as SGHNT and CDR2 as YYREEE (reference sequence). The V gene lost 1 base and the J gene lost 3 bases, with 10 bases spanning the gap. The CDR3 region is CASSLFTVDYGYTF. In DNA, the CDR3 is TGTGCCAGCAGCTTGTTTACCGTCGACTATGGCTACACCTTC.

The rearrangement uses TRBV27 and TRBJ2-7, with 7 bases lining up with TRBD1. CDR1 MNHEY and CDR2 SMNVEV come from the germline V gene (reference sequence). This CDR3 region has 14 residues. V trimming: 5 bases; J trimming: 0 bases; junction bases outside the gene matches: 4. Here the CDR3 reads CASSVTGTSYEQYF. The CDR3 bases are TGTGCCAGCAGTGTGACAGGGACCTCCTACGAGCAGTACTTC.

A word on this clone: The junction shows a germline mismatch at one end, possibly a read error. The CDR3 DNA reads as TGTGCCAGCACCTTGCGGGGGTTGGGCACTGAAGCTTTCTTT. The encoded protein is CASTLRGLGTEAFF. The chain combines TRBV5-8 with TRBJ1-1; D is possibly TRBD1 (5 bases). The length of the CDR3 is 14 residues. CDR1 is SGHTS, CDR2 YDEGEE, per germline.

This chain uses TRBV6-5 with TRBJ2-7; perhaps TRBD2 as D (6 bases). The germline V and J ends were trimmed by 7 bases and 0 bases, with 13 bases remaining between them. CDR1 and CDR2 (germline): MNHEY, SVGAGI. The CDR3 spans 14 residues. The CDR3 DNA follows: TGTGCCAGCACCTTGACCGGGAGCTCCTACGAGCAGTACTTC. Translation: CASTLTGSSYEQYF.

CDR3 loop: CASSLGRRQGRRGTYGYTF. The CDR3 DNA follows: TGTGCCAGCAGCTTAGGTCGCCGACAGGGAAGGAGGGGTACCTATGGCTACACCTTC. V gene TRBV7-9 combines with J gene TRBJ1-2, with 7 bases identical to TRBD1. With 1 base clipped from V and 4 bases from J, the junction kept 18 bases outside the gene matches. CDR1 is SEHNR, CDR2 FQNEAQ, per germline (reference sequence). The CDR3 has 19 residues.

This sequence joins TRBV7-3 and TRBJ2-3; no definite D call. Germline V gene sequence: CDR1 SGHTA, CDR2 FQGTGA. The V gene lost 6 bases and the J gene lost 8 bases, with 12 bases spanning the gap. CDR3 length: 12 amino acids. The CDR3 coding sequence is TGTGCCAGCAGGAACACCCAGAGTACGCAGTATTTT. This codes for CASRNTQSTQYF.

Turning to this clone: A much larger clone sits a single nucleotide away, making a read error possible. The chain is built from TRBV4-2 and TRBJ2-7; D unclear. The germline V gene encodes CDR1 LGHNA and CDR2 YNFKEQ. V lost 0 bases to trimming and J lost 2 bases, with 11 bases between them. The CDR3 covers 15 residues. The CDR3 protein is CASSQDPGGTYEQYF. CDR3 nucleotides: TGTGCCAGCAGCCAAGATCCGGGCGGAACCTACGAGCAGTACTTC.

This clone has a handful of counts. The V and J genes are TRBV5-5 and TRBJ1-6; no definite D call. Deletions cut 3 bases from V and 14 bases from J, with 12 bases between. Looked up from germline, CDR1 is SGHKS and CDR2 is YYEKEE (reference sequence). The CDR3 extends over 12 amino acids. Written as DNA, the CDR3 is TGTGCCAGCAGCTCCTTAATGTCGACCCTCCACTTT. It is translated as CASSSLMSTLHF.

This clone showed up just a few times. The CDR3 nucleotides are TGTGCCAGCAGTGTAGGGCACCAGCCCCAGCATTTT. It translates to CASSVGHQPQHF. The genes are TRBV25-1 and TRBJ1-5; no clear D. V shed 4 bases and J shed 7 bases, with 8 bases lying between them. This CDR3 spans 12 amino acids. The V gene's germline CDR1 is MGHDK and CDR2 SYGVNS.

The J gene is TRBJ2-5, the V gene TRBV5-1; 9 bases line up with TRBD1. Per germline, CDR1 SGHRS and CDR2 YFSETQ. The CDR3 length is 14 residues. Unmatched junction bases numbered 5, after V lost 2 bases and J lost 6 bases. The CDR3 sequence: CASSLAGQGKTQYF. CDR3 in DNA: TGCGCCAGCAGCTTAGCTGGACAGGGGAAGACCCAGTACTTC. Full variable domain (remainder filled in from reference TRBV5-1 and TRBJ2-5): KAGVTQTPRYLIKTRGQQVTLSCSPISGHRSVSWYQQTPGQGLQFLFEYFSETQRNKGNFPGRFSGRQFSNSRSEMNVSTLELGDSALYLCASSLAGQGKTQYFGPGTRLLVL.

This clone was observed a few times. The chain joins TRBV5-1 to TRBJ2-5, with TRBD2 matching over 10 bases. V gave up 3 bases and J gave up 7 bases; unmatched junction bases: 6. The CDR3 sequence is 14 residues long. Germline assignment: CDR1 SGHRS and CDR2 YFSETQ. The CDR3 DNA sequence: TGCGCCAGCAGCTCCGGGGCTAGCGGGGGGACCCAGTACTTC. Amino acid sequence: CASSSGASGGTQYF.

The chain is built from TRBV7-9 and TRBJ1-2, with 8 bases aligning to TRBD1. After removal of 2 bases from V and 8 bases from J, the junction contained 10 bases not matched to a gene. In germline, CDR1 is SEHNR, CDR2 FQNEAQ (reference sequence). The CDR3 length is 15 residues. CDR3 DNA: TGTGCCAGCAGCTTATCAGGGGGCAGCCCTCGGGGCTACACCTTC. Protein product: CASSLSGGSPRGYTF.

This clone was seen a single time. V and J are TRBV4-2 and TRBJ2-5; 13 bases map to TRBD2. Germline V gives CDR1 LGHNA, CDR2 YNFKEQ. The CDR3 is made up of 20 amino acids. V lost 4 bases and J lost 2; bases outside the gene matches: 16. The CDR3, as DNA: TGTGCCAGCAGCCCAAGACTAGCGGGGGGTTCGGAATATATACAAGAGACCCAGTACTTC. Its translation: CASSPRLAGGSEYIQETQYF.

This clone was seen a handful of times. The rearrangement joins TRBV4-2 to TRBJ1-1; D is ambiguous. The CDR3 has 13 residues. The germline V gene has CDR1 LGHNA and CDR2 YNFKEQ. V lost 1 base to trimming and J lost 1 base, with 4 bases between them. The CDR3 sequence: CASSQGPNTEAFF. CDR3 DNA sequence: TGTGCCAGCAGCCAAGGACCGAACACTGAAGCTTTCTTT.

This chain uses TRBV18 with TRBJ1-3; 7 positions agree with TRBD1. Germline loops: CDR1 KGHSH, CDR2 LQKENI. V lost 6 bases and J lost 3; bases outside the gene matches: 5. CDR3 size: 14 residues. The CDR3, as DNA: TGTGCCAGCTCGCACGACAGGGATGGAAACACCATATATTTT. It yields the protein CASSHDRDGNTIYF.

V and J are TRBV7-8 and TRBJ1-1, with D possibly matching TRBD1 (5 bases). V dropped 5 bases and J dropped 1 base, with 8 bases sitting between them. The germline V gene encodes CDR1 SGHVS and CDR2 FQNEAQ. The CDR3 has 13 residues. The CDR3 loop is CASSLQANTEAFF. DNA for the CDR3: TGTGCCAGCAGCCTACAGGCGAACACTGAAGCTTTCTTT.

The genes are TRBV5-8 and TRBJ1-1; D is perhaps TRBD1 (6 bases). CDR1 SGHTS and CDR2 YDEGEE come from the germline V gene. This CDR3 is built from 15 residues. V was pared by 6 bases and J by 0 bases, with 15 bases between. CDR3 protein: CASTAGTPMNTEAFF. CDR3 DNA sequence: TGTGCCAGCACCGCCGGGACACCAATGAACACTGAAGCTTTCTTT. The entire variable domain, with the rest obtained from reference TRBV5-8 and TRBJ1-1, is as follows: EAGVTQSPTHLIKTRGQQATLRCSPISGHTSVYWYQQALGLGLQFLLWYDEGEERNRGNFPPRFSGRQFPNYSSELNVNALELEDSALYLCASTAGTPMNTEAFFGQGTRLTVV.

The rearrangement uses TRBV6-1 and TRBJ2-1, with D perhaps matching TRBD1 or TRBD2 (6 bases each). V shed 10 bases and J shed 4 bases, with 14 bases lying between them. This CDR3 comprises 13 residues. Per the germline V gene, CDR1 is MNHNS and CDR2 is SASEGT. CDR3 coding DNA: TGTGCCACCACTCAGGGGAGGTACAATGAGCAGTTCTTC. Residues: CATTQGRYNEQFF.

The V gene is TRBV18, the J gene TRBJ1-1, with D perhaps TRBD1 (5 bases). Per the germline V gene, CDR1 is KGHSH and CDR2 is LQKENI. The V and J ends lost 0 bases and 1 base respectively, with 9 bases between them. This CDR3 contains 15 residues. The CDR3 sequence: CASSPPGVANTEAFF. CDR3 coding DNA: TGTGCCAGCTCACCACCAGGGGTTGCGAACACTGAAGCTTTCTTT. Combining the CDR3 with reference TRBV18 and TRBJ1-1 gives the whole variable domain NAGVMQNPRHLVRRRGQEARLRCSPMKGHSHVYWYRQLPEEGLKFMVYLQKENIIDESGMPKERFSAEFPKEGPSILRIQQVVRGDSAAYFCASSPPGVANTEAFFGQGTRLTVV.

This CDR3 is CASSFGDRDEKLFF. CDR3 bases: TGCGCCAGCAGCTTCGGGGACAGGGATGAAAAACTGTTTTTT. The chain couples TRBV5-1 to TRBJ1-4; 9 bases match TRBD1. J gave up 6 bases and V 2 bases, and 2 bases lay outside the gene matches. This CDR3 is built from 14 residues. Per the germline V gene, CDR1 is SGHRS and CDR2 is YFSETQ.

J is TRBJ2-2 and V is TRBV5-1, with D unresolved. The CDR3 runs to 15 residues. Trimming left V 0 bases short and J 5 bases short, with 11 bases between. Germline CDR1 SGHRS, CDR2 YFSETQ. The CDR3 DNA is TGCGCCAGCAGCTTGGTGGGTTTAGGGACCGGGGAGCTGTTTTTT. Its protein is CASSLVGLGTGELFF.

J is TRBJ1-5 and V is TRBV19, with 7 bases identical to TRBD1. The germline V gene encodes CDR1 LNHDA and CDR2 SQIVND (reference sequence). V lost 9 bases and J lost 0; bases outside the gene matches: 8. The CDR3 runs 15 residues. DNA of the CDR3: TGTGCCAGCCGGGACAGCCATTATAGCAATCAGCCCCAGCATTTT. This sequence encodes CASRDSHYSNQPQHF.

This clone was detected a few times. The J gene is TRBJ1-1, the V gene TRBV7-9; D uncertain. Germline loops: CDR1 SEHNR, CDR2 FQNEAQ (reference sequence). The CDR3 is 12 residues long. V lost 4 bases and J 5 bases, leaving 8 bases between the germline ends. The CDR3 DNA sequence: TGTGCCAGCAGCTCTGGCCGGACTGAAGCTTTCTTT. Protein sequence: CASSSGRTEAFF.